This T cell receptor (beta chain) was sequenced for a study of cytomegalovirus exposure and HLA in healthy donors. The study, taken as a whole, reports: An analysis that came later showed most CMV-associated TCR beta chains appearing HLA-restricted.

As concerns this clone: The antigen is not known.

After removal of 2 bases from V and 0 bases from J, the junction contained 8 bases not matched to a gene. Germline V gene sequence: CDR1 MDHEN, CDR2 SYDVKM. CDR3 length equals 18 residues. Primers included in the PCR were 60 Vbeta and 13 Jbeta primers. The method was immunoSEQ multiplex PCR; TCRdb's version includes in-frame clones alone and lacks a portion of them. The profile shows 120,000 to 150,000 clones, under 70% of them singletons. Sample: PBMCs. The receptor was isolated from a woman aged 55-70 years in good health and CMV-seronegative. The chain carries TRBV28 and TRBJ1-5, with 9 bases that match TRBD1. The CDR3 bases are TGTGCCAGCAGTTTAGATAAAGGGACAGGGTATAGCAATCAGCCCCAGCATTTT. This gives the protein CASSLDKGTGYSNQPQHF.